This TCR beta chain is from a study of beta chain features in type 1 diabetes. Populations obtained by sorting all exceeded 98% purity. All of the isolated RNA was reverse transcribed, so expressed TCRB transcripts were sequenced. Some 3.6 million reads on average were seen across naive, central memory and regulatory T cell samples. Here immunoSEQ multiplex PCR was the method, and the copy in TCRdb shows in-frame clones only, minus some. This table has roughly 350,000 clones, about 10% appearing once. Trimming cost V 2 bases and J 1 base, with 15 bases left between them. CDR3 length: 17 amino acids. From germline, CDR1 is MNHEY and CDR2 SMNVEV (reference sequence).

This receptor was taken from a woman in her thirties in good health. Sample: naive CD4+ T cells from blood. The chain combines TRBV27 with TRBJ1-5, with D possibly TRBD1 on 5 matching bases. Written as DNA, the CDR3 is TGTGCCAGCAGTTTAGGGGCCCAGCCAGGCAGCAATCAGCCCCAGCATTTT. It codes for CASSLGAQPGSNQPQHF.